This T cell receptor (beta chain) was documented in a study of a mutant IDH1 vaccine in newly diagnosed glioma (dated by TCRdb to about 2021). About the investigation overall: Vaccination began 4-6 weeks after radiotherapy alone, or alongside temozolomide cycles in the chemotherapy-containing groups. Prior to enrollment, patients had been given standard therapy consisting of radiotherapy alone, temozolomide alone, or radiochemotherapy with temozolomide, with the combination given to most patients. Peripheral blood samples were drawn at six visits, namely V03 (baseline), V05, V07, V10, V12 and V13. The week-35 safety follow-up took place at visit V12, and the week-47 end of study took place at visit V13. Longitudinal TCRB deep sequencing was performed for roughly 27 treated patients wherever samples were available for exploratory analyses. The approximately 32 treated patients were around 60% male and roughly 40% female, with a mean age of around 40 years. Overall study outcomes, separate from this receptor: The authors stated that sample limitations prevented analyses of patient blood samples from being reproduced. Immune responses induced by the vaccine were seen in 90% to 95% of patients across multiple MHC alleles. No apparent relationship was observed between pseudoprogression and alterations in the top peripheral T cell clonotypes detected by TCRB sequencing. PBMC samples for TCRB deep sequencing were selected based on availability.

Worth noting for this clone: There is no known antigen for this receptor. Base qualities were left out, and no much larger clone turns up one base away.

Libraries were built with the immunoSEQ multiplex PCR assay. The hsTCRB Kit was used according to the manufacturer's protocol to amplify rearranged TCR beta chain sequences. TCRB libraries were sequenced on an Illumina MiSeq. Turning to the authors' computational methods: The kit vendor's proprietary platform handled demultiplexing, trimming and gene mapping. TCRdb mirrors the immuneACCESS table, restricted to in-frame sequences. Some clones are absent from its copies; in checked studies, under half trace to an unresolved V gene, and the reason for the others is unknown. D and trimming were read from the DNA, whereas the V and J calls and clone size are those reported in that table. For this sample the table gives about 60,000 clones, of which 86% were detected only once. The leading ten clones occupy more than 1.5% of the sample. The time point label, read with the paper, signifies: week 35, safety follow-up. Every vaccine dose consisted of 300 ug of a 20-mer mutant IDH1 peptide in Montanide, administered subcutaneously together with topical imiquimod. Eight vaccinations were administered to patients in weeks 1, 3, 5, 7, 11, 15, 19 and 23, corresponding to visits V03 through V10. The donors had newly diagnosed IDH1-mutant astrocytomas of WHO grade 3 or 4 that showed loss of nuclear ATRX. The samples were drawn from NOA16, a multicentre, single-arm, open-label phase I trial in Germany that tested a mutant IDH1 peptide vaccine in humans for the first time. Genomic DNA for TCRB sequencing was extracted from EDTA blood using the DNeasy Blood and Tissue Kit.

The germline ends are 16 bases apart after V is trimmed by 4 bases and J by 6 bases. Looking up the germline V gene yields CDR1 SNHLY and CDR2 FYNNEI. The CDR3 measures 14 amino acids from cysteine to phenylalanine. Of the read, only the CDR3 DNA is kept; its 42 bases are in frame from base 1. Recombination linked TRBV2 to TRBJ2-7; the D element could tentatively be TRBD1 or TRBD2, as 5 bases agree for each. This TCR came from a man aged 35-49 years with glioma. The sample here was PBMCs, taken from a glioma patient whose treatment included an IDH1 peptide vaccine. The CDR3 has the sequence CASSVSREGSEQYF. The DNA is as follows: TGTGCCAGCAGTGTGTCGCGTGAGGGGAGCGAGCAGTACTTC.